This is a list of T cell receptor beta chains from one sample in a study of cytomegalovirus exposure and HLA in healthy donors. Only in-frame clones appear in the TCRdb table, and some are missing; sequencing was by immunoSEQ multiplex PCR. The sample includes some 54,000 clones, approximately 73% of them seen just once. Sequences were obtained from PBMCs. The receptors shown here come from a man aged 18-30 years in good health and CMV-seronegative. Each CDR3 is given without its conserved first and last residue. The listing skips clone size in some rows; elsewhere it reads once, few, many or a size class.

V gene: TRBV14; clone size: .; J gene: TRBJ2-5; CDR3 protein: ASSPSGTGQETQY
V gene: TRBV7-9; clone size: few; J gene: TRBJ2-5; CDR3 protein: ASSLLGGQETQY
V gene: TRBV5-6; clone size: .; J gene: TRBJ2-7; CDR3 protein: ASSSWDRANEQY
V gene: TRBV7-8; clone size: .; J gene: TRBJ2-6; CDR3 protein: ASSPILGLSGANVLT
V gene: TRBV30; clone size: .; J gene: TRBJ2-3; CDR3 protein: AWSVPGTSGRDTQY
V gene: TRBV6-5; clone size: .; J gene: TRBJ2-1; CDR3 protein: ASSPPSSGHNEQF
V gene: TRBV6-6; clone size: .; J gene: TRBJ2-7; CDR3 protein: ASSYSALAPEQY
V gene: TRBV29-1; clone size: .; J gene: TRBJ2-3; CDR3 protein: SVGQGLDTQY
V gene: TRBV4-1; clone size: .; J gene: TRBJ1-4; CDR3 protein: ASSPKTAGLGGGKLF
V gene: TRBV15; clone size: .; J gene: TRBJ2-5; CDR3 protein: ATSREGQDQETQY
V gene: TRBV6-4; clone size: .; J gene: TRBJ1-1; CDR3 protein: ASSLDRAAEAF
V gene: TRBV4-3; clone size: .; J gene: TRBJ2-7; CDR3 protein: ASSLGPLSSYEQY
V gene: TRBV7-8; clone size: .; J gene: TRBJ2-5; CDR3 protein: ASSTRLAWETQY
V gene: TRBV29-1; clone size: .; J gene: TRBJ2-2; CDR3 protein: SVVDRGPFPHTGELF
V gene: TRBV27; clone size: .; J gene: TRBJ2-7; CDR3 protein: ASSFAVSYEQY
V gene: TRBV28; clone size: .; J gene: TRBJ1-5; CDR3 protein: ASSFQALGNQPQH
V gene: TRBV6-5; clone size: .; J gene: TRBJ2-1; CDR3 protein: ASRSGLAGVGEQF
V gene: TRBV30; clone size: .; J gene: TRBJ2-5; CDR3 protein: AGGTDLQETQY
V gene: TRBV7-8; clone size: .; J gene: TRBJ2-7; CDR3 protein: ASSLSPSYEQY
V gene: TRBV4-2; clone size: few; J gene: TRBJ2-5; CDR3 protein: ASSLGPGMEETQY
V gene: TRBV6-1; clone size: .; J gene: TRBJ2-1; CDR3 protein: ASSESLAVSYNEQF
V gene: TRBV30; clone size: .; J gene: TRBJ1-1; CDR3 protein: AWSVHHLEAF
V gene: TRBV7-9; clone size: .; J gene: TRBJ1-5; CDR3 protein: ASSIGTGSGNQPQH
V gene: TRBV7-7; clone size: .; J gene: TRBJ2-1; CDR3 protein: ASSFGGTNEQF
V gene: TRBV6-6; clone size: .; J gene: TRBJ2-7; CDR3 protein: ASSLPASGGEQY
V gene: TRBV6-1; clone size: .; J gene: TRBJ1-1; CDR3 protein: ASSRTGWAEAF
V gene: TRBV28; clone size: .; J gene: TRBJ1-2; CDR3 protein: ASSSGLKGYT
V gene: TRBV30; clone size: .; J gene: TRBJ1-4; CDR3 protein: AWSVQTNEKLF
V gene: TRBV28; clone size: .; J gene: TRBJ1-5; CDR3 protein: ASSPRGHLIGPQH
V gene: TRBV28; clone size: .; J gene: TRBJ2-7; CDR3 protein: ASIAPLGGKRDEQY
V gene: TRBV28; clone size: .; J gene: TRBJ2-7; CDR3 protein: ASSLWELARKPYEQY
V gene: TRBV6-5; clone size: .; J gene: TRBJ2-2; CDR3 protein: ASSYGGWRTGELF
V gene: TRBV30; clone size: .; J gene: TRBJ1-2; CDR3 protein: AWSPEGSRGYT
V gene: TRBV6-6; clone size: .; J gene: TRBJ2-7; CDR3 protein: ASSYQYYEQY
V gene: TRBV29-1; clone size: .; J gene: TRBJ1-2; CDR3 protein: SVERDYGYT
V gene: TRBV6-5; clone size: few; J gene: TRBJ2-5; CDR3 protein: ASRGLAHQETQY